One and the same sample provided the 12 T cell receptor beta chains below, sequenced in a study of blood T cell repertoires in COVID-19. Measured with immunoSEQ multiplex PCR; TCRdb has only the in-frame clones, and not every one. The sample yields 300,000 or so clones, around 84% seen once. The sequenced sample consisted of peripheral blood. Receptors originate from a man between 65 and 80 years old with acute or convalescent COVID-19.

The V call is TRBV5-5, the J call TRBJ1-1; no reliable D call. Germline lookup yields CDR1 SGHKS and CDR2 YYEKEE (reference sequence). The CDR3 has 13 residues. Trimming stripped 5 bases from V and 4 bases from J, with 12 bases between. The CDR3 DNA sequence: TGTGCCAGCAGTACCACGGGGAGCACTGAAGCTTTCTTT. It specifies CASSTTGSTEAFF.

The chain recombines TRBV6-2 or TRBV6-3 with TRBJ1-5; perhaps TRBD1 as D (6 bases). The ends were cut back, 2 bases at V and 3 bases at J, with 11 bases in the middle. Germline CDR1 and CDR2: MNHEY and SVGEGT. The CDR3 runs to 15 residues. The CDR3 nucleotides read TGTGCCAGCAGTTACCCAGGGGTTCCCAATCAGCCCCAGCATTTT. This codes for CASSYPGVPNQPQHF.

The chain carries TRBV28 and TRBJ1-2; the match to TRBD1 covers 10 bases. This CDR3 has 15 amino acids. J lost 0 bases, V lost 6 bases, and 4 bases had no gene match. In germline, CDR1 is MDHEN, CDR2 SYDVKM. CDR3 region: CASRIGTGANYGYTF. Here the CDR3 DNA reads TGTGCCAGCAGAATCGGGACAGGGGCTAACTATGGCTACACCTTC.

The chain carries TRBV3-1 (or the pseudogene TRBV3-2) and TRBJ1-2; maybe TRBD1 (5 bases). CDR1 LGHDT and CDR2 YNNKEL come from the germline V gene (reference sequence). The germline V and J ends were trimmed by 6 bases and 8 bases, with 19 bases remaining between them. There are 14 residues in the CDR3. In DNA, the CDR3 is TGTGCCAGCAGGCGTGGAGGGAATAGGGGCGGCTACACCTTC. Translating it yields CASRRGGNRGGYTF.

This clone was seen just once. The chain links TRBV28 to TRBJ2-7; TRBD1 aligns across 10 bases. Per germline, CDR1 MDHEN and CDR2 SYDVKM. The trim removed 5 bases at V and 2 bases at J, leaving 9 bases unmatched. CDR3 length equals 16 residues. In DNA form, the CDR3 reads TGTGCCAGCAGTAGTTTCCCAGGACAGGGGGCCTACGAGCAGTACTTC. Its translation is CASSSFPGQGAYEQYF.

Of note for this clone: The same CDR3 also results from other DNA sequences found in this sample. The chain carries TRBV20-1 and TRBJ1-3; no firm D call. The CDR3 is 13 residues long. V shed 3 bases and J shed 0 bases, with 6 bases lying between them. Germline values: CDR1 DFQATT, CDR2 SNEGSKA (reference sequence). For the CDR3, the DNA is TGCAGTGCTAGTTCGGGCTCTGGAAACACCATATATTTT. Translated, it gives CSASSGSGNTIYF.

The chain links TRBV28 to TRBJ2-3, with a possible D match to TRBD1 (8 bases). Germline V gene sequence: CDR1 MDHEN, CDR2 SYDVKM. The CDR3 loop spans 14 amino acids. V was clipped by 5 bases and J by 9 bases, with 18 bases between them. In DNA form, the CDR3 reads TGTGCCAGCAGTGCAGGGGGCGGGAGTCACACGCAGTATTTT. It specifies CASSAGGGSHTQYF.

CDR3 in amino acids: CASNGGYNSPLHF. CDR3 coding DNA: TGTGCCAGCAACGGGGGATATAATTCACCCCTCCACTTT. This chain connects TRBV12-3 or TRBV12-4 to TRBJ1-6; possible D gene TRBD1, 5 bases. The V end lost 7 bases, the J end lost 4 bases, and 8 bases lay between the germline ends. This CDR3 has 13 amino acids.

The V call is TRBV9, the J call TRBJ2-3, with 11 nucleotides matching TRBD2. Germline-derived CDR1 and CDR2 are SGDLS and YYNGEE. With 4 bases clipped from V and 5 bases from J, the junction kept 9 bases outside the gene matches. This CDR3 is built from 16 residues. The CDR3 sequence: CASSISGGAIGDTQYF. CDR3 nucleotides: TGTGCCAGCAGCATTAGCGGGGGGGCAATCGGAGATACGCAGTATTTT.

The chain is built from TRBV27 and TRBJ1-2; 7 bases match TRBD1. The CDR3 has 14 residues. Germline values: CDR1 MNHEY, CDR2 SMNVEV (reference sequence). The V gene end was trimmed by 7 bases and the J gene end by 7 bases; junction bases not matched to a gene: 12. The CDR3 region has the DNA TGTGCCAGCACCTCGGACAGGCTTTTATCTGGCTACACCTTC. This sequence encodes CASTSDRLLSGYTF.

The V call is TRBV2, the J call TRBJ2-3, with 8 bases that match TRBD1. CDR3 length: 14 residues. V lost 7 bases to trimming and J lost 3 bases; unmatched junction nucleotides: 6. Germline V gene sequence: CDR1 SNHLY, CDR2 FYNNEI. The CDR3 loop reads CASKGQGSTDTQYF. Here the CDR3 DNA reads TGTGCCAGCAAAGGACAGGGATCGACAGATACGCAGTATTTT.

CDR3 nucleotide sequence: TGCGCCAGCAGCCAAGTTGGGACTAGCGGGAGCTTAAGAGAGACCCAGTACTTC. It is translated as CASSQVGTSGSLRETQYF. J is TRBJ2-5 and V is TRBV4-3, with TRBD2 matching over 14 bases. The CDR3 runs to 18 residues. Germline V gene lookup returns CDR1 LGHNA and CDR2 YSLEER. The V segment lost 1 base and the J segment 4 bases; nucleotides outside the gene matches: 8.